The following is a T cell receptor beta chain sequence with its context. Via MiXCR, TCRdb re-called the RACE reads, giving one row per CDR3 protein. The top ten hold roughly 1.6% of the sample, which has about 80,000 distinct CDR3 sequences, around 7.8% seen once. The data originate from a study of human T cells and chemical hapten exposure. In the study overall: DPC at 2% was the sensitizing agent, placed on about 2 cm by about 2 cm of upper inner arm skin. Weekly scalp doses of diphenylcyclopropenone were given to patients during the approximately 25-week study. Upper-back patch tests with 0.01% DPC were read at 6 days.

The CDR3 is 14 amino acids. Per the germline V gene, CDR1 is SGHNT and CDR2 is YYREEE (reference sequence). The V and J ends lost 2 bases and 2 bases respectively, with 11 bases between them. Time point described: patch test 1, 2 weeks after DPC sensitization. This sample's treatment: therapeutic diphenylcyclopropenone sensitization with weekly scalp DPC. This TCR derives from a woman in her twenties or thirties with alopecia areata. Some clones in this sample may be carry-over from other donors' samples. V and J are TRBV5-4 and TRBJ2-7; D may be TRBD1 (6 bases). The specimen comprised whole blood, sampled in connection with sensitization to the hapten diphenylcyclopropenone (DPC). CDR3 DNA sequence: TGTGCCAGCAGCTTCGGGACACGGACCTACGAGCAGTACTTC. Translated: CASSFGTRTYEQYF.